A selection of T cell receptor beta chains follows, all from one sample in a study of shared clonotypes between healthy human individuals. Sequencing used immunoSEQ multiplex PCR; TCRdb keeps in-frame clones, though not all of them. The table shows 630,000 or so clones, with 95% to 98% occurring only once. What was sequenced was naive CD8+ T cells sorted from blood. These receptors came from a man aged 30-40 years in good health. Each CDR3 is given with its conserved first and last residue. D genes are given only for firm matches. A row's size may be missing; if present it is once, few, many or a size class.

>NA|TRBV2|NA|TRBJ1-2
TGTGCCAGCAGTCTTAGGGACATTCGAGGCTACACCTTC
CASSLRDIRGYTF
>TRBD2|TRBV4-1|NA|TRBJ2-7
TGCGCCAGCAGCCAAGGTGAGCGGGAAATGATCTACGAGCAGTACTTC
CASSQGEREMIYEQYF
>TRBD1|TRBV12-5|once|TRBJ2-3
TGTGCTAGTGGTAGTGACAGGGGACACACAGATACGCAGTATTTT
CASGSDRGHTDTQYF
>NA|TRBV11-2|NA|TRBJ2-7
TGTGCCAGCAGCTTAGAGTTCGGCAGCTCCTACGAGCAGTACTTC
CASSLEFGSSYEQYF
>NA|TRBV29-1|NA|TRBJ2-7
TGCAGCGTTGGGGCAGACTACGAGCAGTACTTC
CSVGADYEQYF
>NA|TRBV7-2|NA|TRBJ2-1
TGTGCCAGCAGCTTAGATACTAGGAACAATGAGCAGTTCTTC
CASSLDTRNNEQFF
>NA|TRBV7-9|NA|TRBJ2-1
TGTGCCAGCACCCAGTCTTCGGGGGAGTCCTACAATGAGCAGTTCTTC
CASTQSSGESYNEQFF
>NA|TRBV27|NA|TRBJ2-1
TGTGCCAGCAGTTCCCCCCAGGAGAGCTCCTACAATGAGCAGTTCTTC
CASSSPQESSYNEQFF
>NA|TRBV7-9|NA|TRBJ2-7
TGTGCCAGCAGCCCTACAAGCTCCTACGAGCAGTACTTC
CASSPTSSYEQYF
>NA|TRBV11-3|NA|TRBJ2-1
TGTGCAGCAGGCGGAGGGAACTCCTACAATGAGCAGTTCTTC
CAAGGGNSYNEQFF
>NA|TRBV6-1|NA|TRBJ2-7
TGTGCCAGCACCGAGACAGCTAACTACGAGCAGTACTTC
CASTETANYEQYF
>NA|TRBV4-1|NA|TRBJ1-1
TGCGCCAGCAGCCAAGGAGGGGGGGACACTGAAGCTTTCTTT
CASSQGGGDTEAFF
>TRBD1|TRBV7-9|NA|TRBJ1-2
TGTGCCAGCAGCCAAGGGGGCGTCTATGGCTACACCTTC
CASSQGGVYGYTF
>TRBD1|TRBV5-1|NA|TRBJ1-4
TGCGCCAGCAGCACGGGACAGGCGGAAAAACTGTTTTTT
CASSTGQAEKLFF
>NA|TRBV27|NA|TRBJ2-7
TGTGCCAGCAGTTTGCAAGGACTCCCCTACGAGCAGTACTTC
CASSLQGLPYEQYF
>TRBD1|TRBV5-4|NA|TRBJ1-4
TGTGCCAGCAGCTCGCAGGGGGCGTCTCGTGAAAAACTGTTTTTT
CASSSQGASREKLFF
>TRBD2|TRBV7-9|NA|TRBJ2-2
TGTGCCAGCAGCCCGACTAGCGGGATTCCCGGGGAGCTGTTTTTT
CASSPTSGIPGELFF
>TRBD1|TRBV4-3|NA|TRBJ2-7
TGCGCCAGCAGCCAAGATCGGGCAGGGGGCAGCTACGAGCAGTACTTC
CASSQDRAGGSYEQYF
>NA|TRBV2|NA|TRBJ2-7
TGTGCCAGCAGTGAAGCCCTAGACAGAAACTCCTACGAGCAGTACTTC
CASSEALDRNSYEQYF
>NA|TRBV13|NA|TRBJ2-1
TGTGCCAGCAGCTTAAACCTCGGCCAGGGGCTGACCAATGAGCAGTTCTTC
CASSLNLGQGLTNEQFF
>NA|TRBV5-1|NA|TRBJ2-3
TGCGCCAGCAGCTTGGCCCCTAGTAGCACAGATACGCAGTATTTT
CASSLAPSSTDTQYF
>NA|TRBV7-9|NA|TRBJ2-2
TGTGCCAGCAGCCCCTATGTGCAGGGAACAGAGAACACCGGGGAGCTGTTTTTT
CASSPYVQGTENTGELFF
>NA|TRBV14|once|TRBJ2-7
TGTGCCAGCAGCCGGGGGACCTTGGAGCAGTACTTC
CASSRGTLEQYF
>NA|TRBV7-9|NA|TRBJ2-1
TGTGCCAGCAGCTCACTGACAGACTACAATGAGCAGTTCTTC
CASSSLTDYNEQFF
>TRBD1|TRBV27|NA|TRBJ2-7
TGTGCCAGCGGGGGACAGGGACACTACGAGCAGTACTTC
CASGGQGHYEQYF
>TRBD2|TRBV29-1|NA|TRBJ2-7
TGCAGCGTTGAAGGCTTCCCTAGCGGGAGAGCCTACGAGCAGTACTTC
CSVEGFPSGRAYEQYF
>TRBD1|TRBV7-6|once|TRBJ2-5
TGTGCCAGCAGCCTTAAGACAGGGGCGGCGGGGACCCAGTACTTC
CASSLKTGAAGTQYF
>NA|TRBV20-1|once|TRBJ2-1
TGCAGTGCTAGAGTTAGCAATGAGCAGTTCTTC
CSARVSNEQFF
>TRBD1|TRBV30|NA|TRBJ1-4
TGTGCCTGGGCGGACCGGGACAGACCCCTTTCAACTAATGAAAAACTGTTTTTT
CAWADRDRPLSTNEKLFF
>TRBD2|TRBV7-9|NA|TRBJ2-7
TGTGCCAGCAGCCCCCTGGGGGGGGCCTACGAGCAGTACTTC
CASSPLGGAYEQYF
>TRBD1|TRBV7-7|NA|TRBJ2-7
TGTGCCAGCAGCTTAAGGGACAGGGAGCACGAGCAGTACTTC
CASSLRDREHEQYF
>TRBD2|TRBV29-1|NA|TRBJ2-1
TGCAGCGTTGATGGGCGGGAGGGCCTCTACAATGAGCAGTTCTTC
CSVDGREGLYNEQFF
>NA|TRBV6-5|NA|TRBJ2-1
TGTGCCAGCAGTTACGATGGGGATGAGCAGTTCTTC
CASSYDGDEQFF
>TRBD1|TRBV27|NA|TRBJ1-5
TGTGCCAGCAGTCAACTACAGGGGGATCAGCCCCAGCATTTT
CASSQLQGDQPQHF
>NA|TRBV6-5|NA|TRBJ2-7
TGTGCCAGCAGCTACGGACGGTTCGAGCAGTACTTC
CASSYGRFEQYF
>NA|TRBV25-1|NA|TRBJ1-4
TGTGCCAGCAGTGACCCCGCAGGAGGAGAAAAACTGTTTTTT
CASSDPAGGEKLFF
>TRBD1|TRBV27|NA|TRBJ2-1
TGTGCCAGCAGTGTTTCCTGGACAGGGTTAAATGAGCAGTTCTTC
CASSVSWTGLNEQFF
>NA|TRBV7-9|NA|TRBJ1-5
TGTGCCAGCAGCTTAACCGGTAGCAATCAGCCCCAGCATTTT
CASSLTGSNQPQHF
>TRBD2|TRBV29-1|NA|TRBJ2-1
TGCAGCGTTCAGGGGACTAGCGGGGATTACAATGAGCAGTTCTTC
CSVQGTSGDYNEQFF
>NA|TRBV7-3|NA|TRBJ2-5
TGTGCCAGCAGCTTAATCAATCAAGAGACCCAGTACTTC
CASSLINQETQYF
>NA|TRBV7-9|NA|TRBJ2-1
TGTGCCAGCATTCCACCGGGACGCTACAATGAGCAGTTCTTC
CASIPPGRYNEQFF
>TRBD2|TRBV11-2|NA|TRBJ2-3
TGTGCCAGCAGCCTGGGGACTAGCGGGACAATAACAGATACGCAGTATTTT
CASSLGTSGTITDTQYF
>NA|TRBV11-3|once|TRBJ2-2
TGTGCCAGCGGAGCGGAGGTTACCGGGGAGCTGTTTTTT
CASGAEVTGELFF
>TRBD1|TRBV9|once|TRBJ2-1
TGTGCCAGCAGCGTAGAGGGGCAGGGGGCCTACAATGAGCAGTTCTTC
CASSVEGQGAYNEQFF
>TRBD1|TRBV30|NA|TRBJ2-5
TGTGCCTGGAGTGCGACAGGGTTCTACGAGACCCAGTACTTC
CAWSATGFYETQYF
>TRBD2|TRBV27|NA|TRBJ2-1
TGTGCCAGCACCGTCGGGGCGGGAGGTCTCAATGAGCAGTTCTTC
CASTVGAGGLNEQFF
>NA|TRBV5-5|NA|TRBJ2-7
TGTGCCAGCAGCTTTGGGGTCGACTCCTACGAGCAGTACTTC
CASSFGVDSYEQYF
>NA|TRBV27|few|TRBJ1-5
TGTGCCAGCAGTTTATCGGCAGGCTATAGCAATCAGCCCCAGCATTTT
CASSLSAGYSNQPQHF
>NA|TRBV7-6|NA|TRBJ1-4
TGTGCCAGCAGCCCCCTAAGAGGGGAAAATAGAGAAAAACTGTTTTTT
CASSPLRGENREKLFF
>NA|TRBV27|NA|TRBJ1-1
TGTGCCAGCTCCCCTTCTAGGGGGGGCTTGACTGAAGCTTTCTTT
CASSPSRGGLTEAFF
>NA|TRBV13|NA|TRBJ1-5
TGTGCCAGCAGCCAGGGACCGAACAATCAGCCCCAGCATTTT
CASSQGPNNQPQHF
>NA|TRBV2|NA|TRBJ2-7
TGTGCCAGCAGTGAAGATGGGGTCTGGTCCTACGAGCAGTACTTC
CASSEDGVWSYEQYF
>NA|TRBV19|NA|TRBJ2-7
TGTGCCAGTAGTGACGCTAGGACCTACGAGCAGTACTTC
CASSDARTYEQYF
>NA|TRBV4-2|NA|TRBJ1-4
TGTGCCAGCAGCCCCGACAGGACTAATGAAAAACTGTTTTTT
CASSPDRTNEKLFF
>NA|TRBV7-9|NA|TRBJ2-7
TGTGCCAGCAGCTTATTCGGGTCCTACGAGCAGTACTTC
CASSLFGSYEQYF